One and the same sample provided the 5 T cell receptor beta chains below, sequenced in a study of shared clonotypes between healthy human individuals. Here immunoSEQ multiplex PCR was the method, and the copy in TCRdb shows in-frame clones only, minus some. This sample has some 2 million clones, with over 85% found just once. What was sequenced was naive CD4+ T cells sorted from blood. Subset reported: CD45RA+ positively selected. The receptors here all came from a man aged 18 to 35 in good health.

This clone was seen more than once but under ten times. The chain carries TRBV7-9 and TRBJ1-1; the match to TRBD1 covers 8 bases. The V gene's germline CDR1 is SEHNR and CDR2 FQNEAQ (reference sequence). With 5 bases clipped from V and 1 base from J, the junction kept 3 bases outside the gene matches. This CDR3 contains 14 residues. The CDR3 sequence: CASSRGQANTEAFF. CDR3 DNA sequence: TGTGCCAGCAGCCGGGGACAGGCGAACACTGAAGCTTTCTTT. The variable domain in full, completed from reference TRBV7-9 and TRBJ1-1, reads DTGVSQNPRHKITKRGQNVTFRCDPISEHNRLYWYRQTLGQGPEFLTYFQNEAQLEKSRLLSDRFSAERPKGSFSTLEIQRTEQGDSAMYLCASSRGQANTEAFFGQGTRLTVV.

The CDR3 loop is CASGFETGGWTEAFF. In DNA, the CDR3 is TGTGCTAGTGGTTTTGAGACAGGGGGCTGGACTGAAGCTTTCTTT. J is TRBJ1-1 and V is TRBV12-5; 10 bases match TRBD1. The V and J ends lost 3 bases and 5 bases, in that order; junction bases with no gene match: 6. The CDR3 has 15 amino acids. The germline V gene encodes CDR1 LGHNT and CDR2 FRNRAP.

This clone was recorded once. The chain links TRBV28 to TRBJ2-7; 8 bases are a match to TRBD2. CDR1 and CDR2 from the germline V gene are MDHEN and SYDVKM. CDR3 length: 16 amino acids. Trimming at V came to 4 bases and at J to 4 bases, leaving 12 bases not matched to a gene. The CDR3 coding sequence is TGTGCCAGCAGTTCCCCCGGGGGGACTAGTATATACGAGCAGTACTTC. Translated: CASSSPGGTSIYEQYF. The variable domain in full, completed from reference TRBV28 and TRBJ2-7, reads DVKVTQSSRYLVKRTGEKVFLECVQDMDHENMFWYRQDPGLGLRLIYFSYDVKMKEKGDIPEGYSVSREKKERFSLILESASTNQTSMYLCASSSPGGTSIYEQYFGPGTRLTVT.

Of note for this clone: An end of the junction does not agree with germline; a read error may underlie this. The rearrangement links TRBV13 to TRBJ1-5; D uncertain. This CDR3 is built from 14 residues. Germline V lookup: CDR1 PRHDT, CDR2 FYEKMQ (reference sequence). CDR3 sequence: CASSLGRLNQPQHF. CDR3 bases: TGTGCCAGCAGCCTAGGGCGCCTCAATCAGCCCCAGCATTTT. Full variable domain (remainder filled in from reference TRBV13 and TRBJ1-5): AAGVIQSPRHLIKEKRETATLKCYPIPRHDTVYWYQQGPGQDPQFLISFYEKMQSDKGSIPDRFSAQQFSDYHSELNMSSLELGDSALYFCASSLGRLNQPQHFGDGTRLSIL.

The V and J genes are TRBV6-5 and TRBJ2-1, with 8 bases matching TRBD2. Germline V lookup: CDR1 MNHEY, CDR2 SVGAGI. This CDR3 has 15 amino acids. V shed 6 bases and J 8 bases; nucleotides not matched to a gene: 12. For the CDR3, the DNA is TGTGCCAGCAGCCCATCGGGAGGGCCTATCTATGAGCAGTTCTTC. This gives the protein CASSPSGGPIYEQFF.